The present entry profiles one T cell receptor (beta chain) with its context. These data come from a study of blood T cell repertoires in COVID-19. Authors' methods: Amplification of reference gene primers was used by the study to estimate nucleated cell counts. Only in-frame clones appear in the TCRdb table, and some are missing; sequencing was by immunoSEQ multiplex PCR. For V, J and clone size, that table is used; D and trimming come from the DNA. Of fewer than 250,000 clones listed, 89% are singletons. CDR3 length: 14 residues. V shed 5 bases, J shed 6 bases, and the junction held 5 bases outside the gene matches. Germline V gene lookup returns CDR1 MNHEY and CDR2 SVGAGI.

This chain links TRBV6-5 with TRBJ1-5, with 9 positions matching TRBD1. This receptor was taken from a man aged 55 to 69 who had recovered from COVID-19. The sample was peripheral blood. The CDR3 region is CASSLTGGGQPQHF. The CDR3 DNA is TGTGCCAGCAGTCTTACAGGGGGCGGTCAGCCCCAGCATTTT.